The subject of this entry is one T cell receptor beta chain. Germline assignment: CDR1 SEHNR and CDR2 FQNEAQ (reference sequence). The germline V and J ends were trimmed by 4 bases and 1 base, with 13 bases remaining between them. The CDR3 has 16 residues. The data originate from a study of technical replicates of blood from four donors. Clones were read by immunoSEQ multiplex PCR, and TCRdb kept only the in-frame ones, dropping some. This table has about 74,000 clones, around 93% appearing once. The TCR sequence derives from a human donor in good health. The chain recombines TRBV7-9 with TRBJ2-2; D gene ambiguous. The specimen was T cells isolated from PBMCs. CDR3 loop: CASSSPLAGNTGELFF. The CDR3, as DNA: TGTGCCAGCAGCTCCCCCCTGGCAGGGAACACCGGGGAGCTGTTTTTT.